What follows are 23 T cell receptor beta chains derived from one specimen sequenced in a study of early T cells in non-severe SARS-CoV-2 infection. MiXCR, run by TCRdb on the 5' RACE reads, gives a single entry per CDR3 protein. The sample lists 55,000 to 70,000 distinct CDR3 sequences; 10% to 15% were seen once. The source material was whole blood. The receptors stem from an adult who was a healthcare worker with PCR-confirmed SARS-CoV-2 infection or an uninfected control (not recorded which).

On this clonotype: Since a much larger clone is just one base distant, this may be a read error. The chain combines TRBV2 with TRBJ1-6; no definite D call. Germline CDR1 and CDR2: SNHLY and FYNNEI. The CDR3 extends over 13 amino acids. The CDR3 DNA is TGTGCCAGCCGCAGCTCCTATAATTCATCCCTCCACTTT. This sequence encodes CASRSSYNSSLHF.

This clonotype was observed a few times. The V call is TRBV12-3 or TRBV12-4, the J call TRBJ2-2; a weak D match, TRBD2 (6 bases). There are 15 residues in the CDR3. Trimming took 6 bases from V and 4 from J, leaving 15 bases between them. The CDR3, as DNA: TGTGCCAGCAGGGCGGGACTCCTGAGCACCGGGGAGCTGTTTTTT. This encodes CASRAGLLSTGELFF.

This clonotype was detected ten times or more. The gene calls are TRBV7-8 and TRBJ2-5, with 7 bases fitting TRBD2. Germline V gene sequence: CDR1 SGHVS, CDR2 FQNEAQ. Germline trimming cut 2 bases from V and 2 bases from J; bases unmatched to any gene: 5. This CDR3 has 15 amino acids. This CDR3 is CASSLRGGPQETQYF. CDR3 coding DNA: TGTGCCAGCAGCTTACGCGGGGGACCTCAAGAGACCCAGTACTTC.

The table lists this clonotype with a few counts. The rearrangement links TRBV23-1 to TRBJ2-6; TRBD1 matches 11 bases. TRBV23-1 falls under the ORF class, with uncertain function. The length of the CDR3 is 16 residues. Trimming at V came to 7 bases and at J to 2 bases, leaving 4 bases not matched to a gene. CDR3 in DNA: TGCGCCAGCACACGGGACAGGGGGGCTGGGGCCAACGTCCTGACTTTC. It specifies CASTRDRGAGANVLTF.

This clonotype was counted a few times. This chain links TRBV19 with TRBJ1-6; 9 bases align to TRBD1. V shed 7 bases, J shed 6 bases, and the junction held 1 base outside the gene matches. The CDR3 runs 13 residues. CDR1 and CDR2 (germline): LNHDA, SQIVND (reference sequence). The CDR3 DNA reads TGTGCCAGTAAGGGACAGGGTAATTCACCCCTCCACTTT. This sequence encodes CASKGQGNSPLHF.

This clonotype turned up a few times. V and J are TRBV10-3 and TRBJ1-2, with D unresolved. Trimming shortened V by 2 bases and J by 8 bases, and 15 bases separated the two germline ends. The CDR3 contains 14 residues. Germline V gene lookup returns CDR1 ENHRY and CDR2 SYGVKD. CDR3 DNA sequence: TGTGCCATCAGTGAGACAGCCCGAACTGCGGGCTACACCTTC. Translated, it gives CAISETARTAGYTF.

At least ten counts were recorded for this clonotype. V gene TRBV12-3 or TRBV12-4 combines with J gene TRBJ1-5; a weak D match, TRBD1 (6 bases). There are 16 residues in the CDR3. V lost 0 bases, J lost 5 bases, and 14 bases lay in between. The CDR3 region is CASSLARGRTYQPQHF. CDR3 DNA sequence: TGTGCCAGCAGTTTAGCTAGGGGGAGGACCTATCAGCCCCAGCATTTT.

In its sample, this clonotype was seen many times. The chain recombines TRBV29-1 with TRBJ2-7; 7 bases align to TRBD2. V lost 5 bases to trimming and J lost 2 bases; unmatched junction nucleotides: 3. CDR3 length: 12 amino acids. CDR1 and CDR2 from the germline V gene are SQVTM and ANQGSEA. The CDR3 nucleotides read TGCAGCGTTTTGGGGGGGGCCTACGAGCAGTACTTC. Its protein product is CSVLGGAYEQYF.

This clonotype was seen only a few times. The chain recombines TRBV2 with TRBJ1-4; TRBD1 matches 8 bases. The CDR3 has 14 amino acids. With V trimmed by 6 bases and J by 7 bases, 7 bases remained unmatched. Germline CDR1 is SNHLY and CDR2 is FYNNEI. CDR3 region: CASRRDRGGEKLFF. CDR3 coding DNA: TGTGCCAGCAGGAGAGACAGGGGCGGTGAAAAACTGTTTTTT.

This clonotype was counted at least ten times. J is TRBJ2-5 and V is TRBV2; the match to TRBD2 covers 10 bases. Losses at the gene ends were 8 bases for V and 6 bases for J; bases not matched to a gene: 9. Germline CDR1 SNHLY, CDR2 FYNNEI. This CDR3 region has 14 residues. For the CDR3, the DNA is TGTGCCAGCCGGTCGGGTAGCGGGGGGAAGACCCAGTACTTC. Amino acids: CASRSGSGGKTQYF. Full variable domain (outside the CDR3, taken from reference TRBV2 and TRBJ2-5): EPEVTQTPSHQVTQMGQEVILRCVPISNHLYFYWYRQILGQKVEFLVSFYNNEISEKSEIFDDQFSVERPDGSNFTLKIRSTKLEDSAMYFCASRSGSGGKTQYFGPGTRLLVL.

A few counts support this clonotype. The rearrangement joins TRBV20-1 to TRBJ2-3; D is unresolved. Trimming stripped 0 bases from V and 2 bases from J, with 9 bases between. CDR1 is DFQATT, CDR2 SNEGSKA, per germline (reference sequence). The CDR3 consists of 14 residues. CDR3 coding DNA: TGCAGTGCTAGAGATCAGCCCTCCACAGATACGCAGTATTTT. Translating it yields CSARDQPSTDTQYF.

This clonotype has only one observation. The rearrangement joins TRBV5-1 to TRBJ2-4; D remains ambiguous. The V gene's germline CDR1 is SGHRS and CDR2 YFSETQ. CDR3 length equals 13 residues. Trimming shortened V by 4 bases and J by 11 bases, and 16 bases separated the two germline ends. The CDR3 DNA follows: TGCGCCAGCAGCCCATCGATCCAAACGCTTCAGTACTTC. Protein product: CASSPSIQTLQYF.

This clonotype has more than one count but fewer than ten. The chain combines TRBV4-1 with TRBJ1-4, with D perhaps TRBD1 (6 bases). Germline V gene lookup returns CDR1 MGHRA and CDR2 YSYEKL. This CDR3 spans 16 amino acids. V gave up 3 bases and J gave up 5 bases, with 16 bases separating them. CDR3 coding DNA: TGCGCCAGCAGCCAGCAAACCGGGACATACAATGAAAAACTGTTTTTT. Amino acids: CASSQQTGTYNEKLFF.

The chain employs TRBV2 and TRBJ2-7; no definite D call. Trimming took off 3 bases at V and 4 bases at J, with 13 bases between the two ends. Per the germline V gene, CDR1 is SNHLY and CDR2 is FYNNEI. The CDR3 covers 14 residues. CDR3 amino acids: CASSEGPSWYEQYF. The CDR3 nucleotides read TGTGCCAGCAGTGAGGGCCCCAGCTGGTACGAGCAGTACTTC.

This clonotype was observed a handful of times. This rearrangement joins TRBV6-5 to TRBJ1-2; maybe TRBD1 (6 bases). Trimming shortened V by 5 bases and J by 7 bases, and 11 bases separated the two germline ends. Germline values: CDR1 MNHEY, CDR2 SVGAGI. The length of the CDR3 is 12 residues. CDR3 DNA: TGTGCCAGCAGTGAGACAGGACGTGGCTACACCTTC. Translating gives CASSETGRGYTF.

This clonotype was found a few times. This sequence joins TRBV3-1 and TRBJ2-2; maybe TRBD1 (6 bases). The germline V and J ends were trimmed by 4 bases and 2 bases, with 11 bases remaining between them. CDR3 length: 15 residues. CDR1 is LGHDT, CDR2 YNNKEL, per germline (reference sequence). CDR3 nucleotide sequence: TGTGCCAGCAGCCCCCGGGACATCAACACCGGGGAGCTGTTTTTT. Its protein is CASSPRDINTGELFF. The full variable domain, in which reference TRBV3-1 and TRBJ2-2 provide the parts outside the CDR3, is DTAVSQTPKYLVTQMGNDKSIKCEQNLGHDTMYWYKQDSKKFLKIMFSYNNKELIINETVPNRFSPKSPDKAHLNLHINSLELGDSAVYFCASSPRDINTGELFFGEGSRLTVL.

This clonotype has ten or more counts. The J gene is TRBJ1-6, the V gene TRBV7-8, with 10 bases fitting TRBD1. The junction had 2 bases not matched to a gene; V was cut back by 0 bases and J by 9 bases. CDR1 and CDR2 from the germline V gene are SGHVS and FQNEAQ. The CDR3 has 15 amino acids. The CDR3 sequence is CASSLAGDRGSPLHF. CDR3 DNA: TGTGCCAGCAGCTTAGCCGGGGACAGGGGTTCACCCCTCCACTTT.

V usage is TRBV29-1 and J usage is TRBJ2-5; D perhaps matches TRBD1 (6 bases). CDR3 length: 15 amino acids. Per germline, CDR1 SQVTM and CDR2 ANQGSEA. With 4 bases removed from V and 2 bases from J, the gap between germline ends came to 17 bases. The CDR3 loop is CSVGARTEIQETQYF. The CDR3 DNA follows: TGCAGCGTTGGGGCCCGGACAGAGATTCAAGAGACCCAGTACTTC.

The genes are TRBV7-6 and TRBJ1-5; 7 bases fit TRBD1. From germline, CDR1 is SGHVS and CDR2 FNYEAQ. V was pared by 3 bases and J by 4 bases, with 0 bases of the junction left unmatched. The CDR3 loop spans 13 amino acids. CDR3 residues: CASSLTGNQPQHF. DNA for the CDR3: TGTGCCAGCAGCTTGACAGGGAATCAGCCCCAGCATTTT.

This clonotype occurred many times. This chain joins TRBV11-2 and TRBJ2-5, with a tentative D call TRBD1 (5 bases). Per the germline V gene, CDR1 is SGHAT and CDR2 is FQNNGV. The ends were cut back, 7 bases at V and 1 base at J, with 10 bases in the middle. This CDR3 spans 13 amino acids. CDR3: CASNNRFQETQYF. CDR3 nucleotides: TGTGCCAGCAACAACAGGTTCCAAGAGACCCAGTACTTC.

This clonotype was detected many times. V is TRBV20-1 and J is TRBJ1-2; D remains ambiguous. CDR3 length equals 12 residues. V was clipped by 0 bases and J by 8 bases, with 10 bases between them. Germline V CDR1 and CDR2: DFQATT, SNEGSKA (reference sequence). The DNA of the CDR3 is TGCAGTGCTAGAGAAAGCCGGGCGGGCTACACCTTC. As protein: CSARESRAGYTF.

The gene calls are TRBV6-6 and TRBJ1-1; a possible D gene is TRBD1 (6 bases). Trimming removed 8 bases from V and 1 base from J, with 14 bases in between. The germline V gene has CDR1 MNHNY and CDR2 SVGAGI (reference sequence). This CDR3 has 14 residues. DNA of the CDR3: TGTGCCAGCCGTCCCGGGGGGGCGAACACTGAAGCTTTCTTT. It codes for CASRPGGANTEAFF.

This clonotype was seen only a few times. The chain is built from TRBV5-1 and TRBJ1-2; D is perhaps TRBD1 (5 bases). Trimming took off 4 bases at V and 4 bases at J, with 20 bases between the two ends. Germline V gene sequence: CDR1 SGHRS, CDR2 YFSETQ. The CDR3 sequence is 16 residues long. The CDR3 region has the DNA TGCGCCAGCAGCCCGGACCGGGACCTAAGGAGCTATGGCTACACCTTC. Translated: CASSPDRDLRSYGYTF.